This T cell receptor (beta chain) was identified in a study of shared clonotypes between healthy human individuals. Turning to the study itself: Three CD4 naive, three CD4 memory, two CD8 naive and one CD8 memory plate were used per donor. Overall study findings and caveats: Tissues were not sampled, only blood, and their repertoires likely differ. Clonotypes that were shared across a few donors made up about 5.1% of naive CD4 clonotypes. Sequencing depth was expected to influence donor clonotype sharing.

The CDR3 extends over 14 amino acids. Trimming left V 3 bases short and J 5 bases short, with 14 bases between. Germline CDR1 reads LNHDA; CDR2 reads SQIVND (reference sequence). On this clone: Its specificity is not known.

The repertoire was sequenced with immunoSEQ multiplex PCR; TCRdb's copy has only in-frame clones and lacks some. This table holds 1,500,000 or so clones, approximately 98.5% found once. Sequenced sample: naive CD4+ T cells sorted from blood. Subset indicated: CD45RA+ positively selected. The V gene is TRBV19, the J gene TRBJ2-7; D is possibly TRBD1 (5 bases). This clonotype was obtained from a man between 25 and 39 years old in good health. The CDR3 region is CASSIQGMIHEQYF. The DNA for the CDR3 is TGTGCCAGTAGTATCCAGGGTATGATCCACGAGCAGTACTTC.